Following are 29 T cell receptor beta chains from one sample sequenced in a study of siplizumab effects on memory and regulatory T cells. Sequencing was performed with immunoSEQ multiplex PCR; in TCRdb, only in-frame clones are kept and a portion is missing. The data show around 99,000 clones, with about 90% seen just once and roughly 0.75% held by the top ten. Material: Tregs sorted from blood. The source of these receptors is a human donor in good health.

The CDR3 spells CASSSLPGNTIYF. DNA of the CDR3: TGTGCCAGTAGTAGCCTTCCTGGAAACACCATATATTTT. J is TRBJ1-3 and V is TRBV19, with D hard to call. CDR1 is LNHDA, CDR2 SQIVND, per germline (reference sequence). CDR3 length equals 13 residues. The V and J ends lost 4 bases and 2 bases respectively, with 6 bases between them.

V usage is TRBV2 and J usage is TRBJ2-7; TRBD1 matches at 7 bases. The CDR3 length is 14 residues. CDR1 and CDR2 (germline): SNHLY, FYNNEI. The J segment lost 7 bases and the V segment lost 7 bases, leaving 13 bases of the junction unmatched. CDR3 nucleotides: TGTGCCAGCACCGGAGAAGGGGGCCTGGGGGAGCAGTACTTC. The encoded protein is CASTGEGGLGEQYF.

The chain is built from TRBV18 and TRBJ2-3; D gene unclear. The germline gives CDR1 KGHSH, CDR2 LQKENI. The CDR3 covers 16 residues. V lost 1 base and J 1 base, leaving 12 bases between the germline ends. The DNA for the CDR3 is TGTGCCAGCTCACCACTCCGCCTGCCGGGCACAGATACGCAGTATTTT. Its protein product is CASSPLRLPGTDTQYF.

The chain carries TRBV5-1 and TRBJ2-5; 8 bases line up with TRBD2. TRBJ2-7 explains the end of the DNA better; the J call may be wrong. Germline V CDR1 and CDR2: SGHRS, YFSETQ. CDR3 length equals 14 residues. The CDR3 region is CASSPTSGSYEQYF. In DNA, the CDR3 is TGCGCCAGCAGCCCCACTAGCGGATCCTACGAGCAGTACTTC.

This chain links TRBV9 with TRBJ2-2; D perhaps matches TRBD1 (5 bases). The CDR3 consists of 15 residues. V was clipped by 0 bases and J by 3 bases, with 9 bases between them. Per germline, CDR1 SGDLS and CDR2 YYNGEE. CDR3: CASSVGVTDTGELFF. In DNA, the CDR3 is TGTGCCAGCAGCGTAGGGGTGACAGACACCGGGGAGCTGTTTTTT.

The chain links TRBV18 to TRBJ2-3; 9 positions agree with TRBD2. Trimming at V came to 3 bases and at J to 5 bases, leaving 12 bases not matched to a gene. Germline assignment: CDR1 KGHSH and CDR2 LQKENI. This CDR3 has 17 amino acids. In DNA form, the CDR3 reads TGTGCCAGCTCACCTCTTAGCGGGGGACCCTTCAGAGATACGCAGTATTTT. It translates to CASSPLSGGPFRDTQYF.

The V and J genes are TRBV6-5 and TRBJ2-1; D may be TRBD2 (5 bases). This CDR3 region has 11 residues. The V gene's germline CDR1 is MNHEY and CDR2 SVGAGI. V lost 2 bases to trimming and J lost 14 bases, with 10 bases between them. The CDR3 bases are TGTGCCAGCAGTTACAATCTGGGAGAGTTCTTC. As protein: CASSYNLGEFF.

V and J are TRBV5-1 and TRBJ2-1; 7 bases are shared with TRBD1. This CDR3 comprises 16 residues. The trim removed 4 bases at V and 7 bases at J, leaving 14 bases unmatched. Germline V gives CDR1 SGHRS, CDR2 YFSETQ. CDR3 DNA: TGCGCCAGCAGCCCAATCAGGGGGAATCTGGGGAATGAGCAGTTCTTC. Translation: CASSPIRGNLGNEQFF.

V gene TRBV5-1 combines with J gene TRBJ2-3; weak D call: TRBD1 (5 bases). The V end lost 6 bases, the J end lost 0 bases, and 8 bases lay between the germline ends. CDR3 length: 13 amino acids. The germline V gene encodes CDR1 SGHRS and CDR2 YFSETQ. In DNA form, the CDR3 reads TGCGCCAGCAATGACAGAAGCACAGATACGCAGTATTTT. It translates to CASNDRSTDTQYF.

The CDR3 DNA sequence: TGTGCCAGCAGCTTCGGTTTTGGAACCACAGATACGCAGTATTTT. Translation: CASSFGFGTTDTQYF. The chain is built from TRBV5-6 and TRBJ2-3; D not resolved. The germline V gene has CDR1 SGHDT and CDR2 YYEEEE. CDR3 length equals 15 residues. Trimming cost V 2 bases and J 2 bases, with 12 bases left between them.

V is TRBV5-5 and J is TRBJ2-7; D uncertain. The CDR3 totals 16 residues. V lost 1 base, J lost 0 bases, and 14 bases lay in between. Germline values: CDR1 SGHKS, CDR2 YYEKEE (reference sequence). The CDR3 DNA is TGTGCCAGCAGCTTGCCCCTCTCGGCAAGCTCCTACGAGCAGTACTTC. This gives the protein CASSLPLSASSYEQYF.

The CDR3 loop is CASSPGQGGIGTQYF. In nucleotides, the CDR3 is TGTGCCAGCTCACCCGGACAGGGGGGCATCGGGACCCAGTACTTC. The genes are TRBV18 and TRBJ2-5; 10 bases map to TRBD1. After removal of 3 bases from V and 7 bases from J, the junction contained 8 bases not matched to a gene. The CDR3 is 15 amino acids. Germline loops: CDR1 KGHSH, CDR2 LQKENI.

This clone was counted once. The chain employs TRBV7-8 and TRBJ2-3; D uncertain. Trimming removed 8 bases from V and 0 bases from J, with 9 bases in between. The CDR3 covers 13 residues. Germline assignment: CDR1 SGHVS and CDR2 FQNEAQ. The CDR3 DNA follows: TGTGCCAGCCAGTGGGGAAGCACAGATACGCAGTATTTT. Its protein is CASQWGSTDTQYF.

The genes are TRBV11-2 and TRBJ2-3, with a tentative D call TRBD2 (5 bases). The CDR3 is 19 residues long. Germline V gene sequence: CDR1 SGHAT, CDR2 FQNNGV. The V gene lost 1 base and the J gene lost 2 bases, with 22 bases spanning the gap. The CDR3 loop reads CASSLGWVSEDPLTDTQYF. In DNA form, the CDR3 reads TGTGCCAGCAGCTTAGGATGGGTTAGCGAAGATCCACTCACAGATACGCAGTATTTT.

The chain combines TRBV21-1 with TRBJ2-2; the D call in the table, TRBD2, was not verified against the DNA. TRBV21-1 is a pseudogene. There are 19 residues in the CDR3. For the CDR3, the DNA is TGTGCCAGCAGCAAAGCTTTTGAGGCTAGCGGGGGGAACACCGGGGAGCTGTTTTTT. It codes for CASSKAFEASGGNTGELFF.

This chain links TRBV5-4 with TRBJ2-5; 11 bases align to TRBD2. The J call is uncertain, as TRBJ2-7 better fits the DNA end. The CDR3 is 14 residues long. CDR1 is SGHNT and CDR2 is YYREEE in the germline V gene (reference sequence). The CDR3 DNA reads as TGTGCCAGCAGCCGACTAGCGGGGTCCTACGAGCAGTACTTC. It is translated as CASSRLAGSYEQYF.

J is TRBJ2-1 and V is TRBV5-1; perhaps D is TRBD1 or TRBD2 (5 bases each). This CDR3 is 14 amino acids long. CDR1 and CDR2 from the germline V gene are SGHRS and YFSETQ. V was trimmed by 0 bases and J by 8 bases, leaving 12 bases between them. DNA for the CDR3: TGCGCCAGCAGCTTGGGGGGGACCTGGTATGAGCAGTTCTTC. Protein sequence: CASSLGGTWYEQFF.

This sequence joins TRBV7-3 and TRBJ1-1, with 9 bases matching TRBD1. The CDR3 loop spans 13 amino acids. Germline-derived CDR1 and CDR2 are SGHTA and FQGTGA. Trimming took 6 bases from V and 7 from J; bases not matched to a gene: 6. CDR3 sequence reads: CASSWDRASEAFF. In nucleotides, the CDR3 is TGTGCCAGCAGTTGGGACAGGGCGAGTGAAGCTTTCTTT.

The chain combines TRBV19 with TRBJ1-1; 7 nucleotides agree with TRBD1. The CDR3 consists of 14 residues. Unmatched junction bases numbered 9, after V lost 6 bases and J lost 5 bases. CDR1 LNHDA and CDR2 SQIVND come from the germline V gene (reference sequence). CDR3 nucleotide sequence: TGTGCCAGTAGCCACAGGGGAAGTGGTACTGAAGCTTTCTTT. Protein product: CASSHRGSGTEAFF.

The chain couples TRBV2 to TRBJ2-5, with a weak D call TRBD1 (5 bases). This CDR3 is 13 amino acids long. The germline gives CDR1 SNHLY, CDR2 FYNNEI. V lost 2 bases, J lost 4 bases, and 8 bases lay in between. The CDR3 bases are TGTGCCAGCAGTGAACAGGGTTTAGAGACCCAGTACTTC. Translating gives CASSEQGLETQYF.

The rearrangement links TRBV27 to TRBJ2-7, with D perhaps matching TRBD2 (5 bases). The length of the CDR3 is 19 residues. Trimming took off 6 bases at V and 3 bases at J, with 30 bases between the two ends. CDR1 MNHEY and CDR2 SMNVEV come from the germline V gene (reference sequence). In nucleotides, the CDR3 is TGTGCCAGCAGCCCTTTAACCCCCCTGAGGGAGCGGTGGGACTACGAGCAGTACTTC. Translated, it gives CASSPLTPLRERWDYEQYF.

This chain joins TRBV11-2 and TRBJ2-3; 7 positions match TRBD2. This CDR3 comprises 15 residues. From germline, CDR1 is SGHAT and CDR2 FQNNGV. V shed 3 bases and J 1 base; nucleotides not matched to a gene: 4. For the CDR3, the DNA is TGTGCCAGCAGCTTGGCCCGGGGGGGCACAGATACGCAGTATTTT. This encodes CASSLARGGTDTQYF.

The chain is built from TRBV4-2 and TRBJ2-5; D is possibly TRBD2 (6 bases). Germline values: CDR1 LGHNA, CDR2 YNFKEQ. Trimming removed 4 bases at V and 1 base at J, with 19 bases between. CDR3 size: 17 residues. CDR3 protein: CASSPEGWERVQETQYF. In DNA, the CDR3 is TGTGCCAGCAGCCCGGAGGGGTGGGAGAGGGTCCAAGAGACCCAGTACTTC.

This clone was observed once. The rearrangement joins TRBV2 to TRBJ1-2; 9 bases align to TRBD1. The germline CDR1 and CDR2 sequences are SNHLY and FYNNEI. The junction had 11 bases not matched to a gene; V was cut back by 4 bases and J by 8 bases. CDR3 size: 15 residues. CDR3 nucleotides: TGTGCCAGCAGTGTCCGGGACAGGGTCGGGGGAGGCTACACCTTC. As protein: CASSVRDRVGGGYTF. Filled out from reference TRBV2 and TRBJ1-2, the complete variable domain reads EPEVTQTPSHQVTQMGQEVILRCVPISNHLYFYWYRQILGQKVEFLVSFYNNEISEKSEIFDDQFSVERPDGSNFTLKIRSTKLEDSAMYFCASSVRDRVGGGYTFGSGTRLTVV.

This chain links TRBV14 with TRBJ1-1; TRBD1 is a possible D gene (5 bases). The CDR3 totals 16 residues. Germline V gene sequence: CDR1 SGHDN, CDR2 FVKESK. The ends were cut back, 6 bases at V and 5 bases at J, with 22 bases in the middle. The CDR3 DNA sequence: TGTGCCAGCAGTAAAGTGGCGCAGGGAAGGAGAACTGAAGCTTTCTTT. Translated: CASSKVAQGRRTEAFF.

The chain uses TRBV7-2 and TRBJ1-1; no firm D call. V was shortened by 5 bases and J by 5 bases, with 12 bases between the two germline ends. This CDR3 contains 13 residues. Germline lookup yields CDR1 SGHTA and CDR2 FQGNSA. The CDR3 DNA reads as TGTGCCAGCAGCCCTATAGGCAGGACTGAAGCTTTCTTT. Translated, it gives CASSPIGRTEAFF.

The chain couples TRBV28 to TRBJ2-1; 12 nucleotides align to TRBD2. Trimming took 4 bases from V and 0 from J; bases not matched to a gene: 7. Germline lookup yields CDR1 MDHEN and CDR2 SYDVKM. There are 18 residues in the CDR3. CDR3 residues: CASSSGLAGVRSYNEQFF. CDR3 coding DNA: TGTGCCAGCAGTTCGGGACTAGCGGGCGTCCGCTCCTACAATGAGCAGTTCTTC.

This chain uses TRBV27 with TRBJ2-3; D may correspond to TRBD1 or TRBD2 (6 bases each). The length of the CDR3 is 16 residues. Trimming stripped 0 bases from V and 1 base from J, with 11 bases between. Germline CDR1 MNHEY, CDR2 SMNVEV (reference sequence). The CDR3 DNA is TGTGCCAGCAGTTTATCGGGGGGCGGGGGCACAGATACGCAGTATTTT. Its protein is CASSLSGGGGTDTQYF.

The rearrangement joins TRBV6-6 to TRBJ2-7; TRBD1 matches 7 bases. After removal of 2 bases from V and 4 bases from J, the junction contained 2 bases not matched to a gene. Germline V gene data show CDR1 as MNHNY and CDR2 as SVGAGI (reference sequence). The CDR3 runs to 13 residues. The CDR3 DNA follows: TGTGCCAGCAGTTACCTACAGGGGTACGAGCAGTACTTC. This translates into CASSYLQGYEQYF.